Described below is a single T cell receptor beta chain sequence and its context. Its antigen is not known. The data derive from a study of OX40 agonist ivuxolimab in advanced cancers. Points from the study as a whole: The antigen specificity of the peripheral T cells (those that were expanded) was not determined. Both CD4+ and CD8+ T cell populations in blood had undergone clonal expansion by week 6 at 0.1 to 3.0 mg/kg.

This CDR3 has 15 residues. Germline lookup yields CDR1 MDHEN and CDR2 SYDVKM. V shed 8 bases and J shed 2 bases, with 17 bases lying between them. Sequencing used immunoSEQ multiplex PCR; TCRdb keeps in-frame clones, though not all of them. The sample shows 54,000 or so clones, nearly 85% of them seen only once. The chain is built from TRBV28 and TRBJ2-3; D assignment may be TRBD1 or TRBD2 (5 bases each). The TCR sequence derives from an adult with an advanced solid tumor such as melanoma, head and neck, liver or kidney cancer. The source material was CD4+ or CD8+ T cells sorted from blood, sampled in a trial of the OX40 agonist ivuxolimab. The CDR3 coding sequence is TGTGCCAGCTCGACAGCGGCAGGGAACACAGATACGCAGTATTTT. Its translation is CASSTAAGNTDTQYF.